Listed below are T cell receptor beta chains from one sample, sequenced in a study of T cell responses to AZD1222 COVID-19 vaccine. Using immunoSEQ multiplex PCR, the repertoire was profiled, and TCRdb retains in-frame clones only, with some absent. The table shows 30,000 to 35,000 clones, with about 84% occurring only once. The starting material was peripheral blood, obtained 28 days after the second AZD1222 dose. These receptor sequences come from an adult who received the AZD1222 COVID-19 vaccine. Both conserved end residues are part of each CDR3. Each record gives: V gene, clone size, D gene, J gene, CDR3 DNA, CDR3 protein. D genes are given only for firm matches. Only part of the rows carry a size: once, few, many, or a class if the clone is expanded.

>TRBV19|NA|TRBD1|TRBJ2-7
TGTGCCAGTAGTGTCTCCGGGACAGGGTCCTACGAGCAGTACTTC
CASSVSGTGSYEQYF
>TRBV5-1|NA|TRBD1|TRBJ1-2
TGCGCCAGCAGCGCGACAGGGGACTATGGCTACACCTTC
CASSATGDYGYTF
>TRBV28|medium-sized|NA|TRBJ2-5
TGTGCCACCATAAGCCTCCAAGAGACCCAGTACTTC
CATISLQETQYF
>TRBV29-1|few|TRBD1|TRBJ1-2
TGCAGCGTTGGAGGGACAGCCTCCTATGGCTACACCTTC
CSVGGTASYGYTF
>TRBV14|NA|TRBD2|TRBJ2-2
TGTGCCAGCAGCCAAGGGGGGACTAGCGTTTACACCGGGGAGCTGTTTTTT
CASSQGGTSVYTGELFF
>TRBV6-5|NA|NA|TRBJ1-2
TGTGCCAGCAGGGGGACCGGCCGGGACTATGGCTACACCTTC
CASRGTGRDYGYTF
>TRBV7-2|NA|NA|TRBJ1-1
TGTGCCAGCAGCTTACAGGGGAGTGGTGCGACTGAAGCTTTCTTT
CASSLQGSGATEAFF
>TRBV5-4|few|TRBD2|TRBJ2-2
TGTGCCAGCAGAAAAGATAGCGGGGGGCCCACCGGGGAGCTGTTTTTT
CASRKDSGGPTGELFF
>TRBV19|NA|TRBD2|TRBJ2-5
TGTGCCAGTAGACTTCTAGCGGGAGGGACCCAGTACTTC
CASRLLAGGTQYF
>TRBV7-9|once|NA|TRBJ1-6
TGTGCCAGCAGCTCCCAACAGGGTCAAAATTCACCCCTCCACTTT
CASSSQQGQNSPLHF
>TRBV4-2|NA|TRBD1|TRBJ1-2
TGTGCCAGCAGCCCGGACAGGGACTATGGCTACACCTTC
CASSPDRDYGYTF
>TRBV6-5|NA|NA|TRBJ1-1
TGTGCCAGCAGAAAACAGGAAGGGGTCACTGAAGCTTTCTTT
CASRKQEGVTEAFF
>TRBV10-1|NA|TRBD1|TRBJ1-4
TGCGCCAGCAGTGAGCCGTGGGACAGGGCTAATGAAAAACTGTTTTTT
CASSEPWDRANEKLFF
>TRBV9|NA|TRBD1|TRBJ1-4
TGTGCCAGCAGCGTCCTTCCTGGACAGGGGAATGAAAAACTGTTTTTT
CASSVLPGQGNEKLFF
>TRBV18|NA|TRBD2|TRBJ2-2
TGTGCCAGCTCACCCCGACTAGCGCCGGCCGGGGAGCTGTTTTTT
CASSPRLAPAGELFF
>TRBV15|NA|NA|TRBJ1-3
TGTGCCACCAGCAGAGGTCGTTTAGCTGACTCTGGAAACACCATATATTTT
CATSRGRLADSGNTIYF
>TRBV5-5|NA|NA|TRBJ1-6
TGTGCCAGCAGGGTGTGGGGGTCGAGTTCACCCCTCCACTTT
CASRVWGSSSPLHF
>TRBV14|NA|NA|TRBJ1-1
TGTGCCAGCAGCCAAGTAGGCAGTTTTCCAATGCGGAACACTGAAGCTTTCTTT
CASSQVGSFPMRNTEAFF
>TRBV6-2/TRBV6-3|NA|NA|TRBJ2-1
TGTGCCAGCAGTTCCCGACGCCCTTCGAGATACAATGAGCAGTTCTTC
CASSSRRPSRYNEQFF
>TRBV5-1|few|TRBD2|TRBJ2-3
TGCGCCAGCAGCTCCCGACTAGCGGGGGATATAGATACGCAGTATTTT
CASSSRLAGDIDTQYF
>TRBV19|NA|TRBD1|TRBJ1-2
TGTGCCAGTAGTCCTACAGATTTAACAGGGGTGCACTATGGCTACACCTTC
CASSPTDLTGVHYGYTF
>TRBV11-3|once|NA|TRBJ2-7
TGTGCCAGCAGCTTAGGGGTCGGGTACGAGCAGTACTTC
CASSLGVGYEQYF
>TRBV1|NA|NA|TRBJ2-7
TGCACCAGCAGCCGTTGGGAGAGTCGGATACGCGAGCAGTACTTC
CTSSRWESRIREQYF
>TRBV14|NA|NA|TRBJ2-1
TGTGCCAGCGGGCAAGGGACCCCCTACAATGAGCAGTTCTTC
CASGQGTPYNEQFF
>TRBV30|NA|NA|TRBJ1-5
TGTGCCTGGAGTGTATCCGGTAGCAATCAGCCCCAGCATTTT
CAWSVSGSNQPQHF
>TRBV6-1|NA|NA|TRBJ1-1
TGTGCCAGCAGTGAACAGCCTCAGATGAACACTGAAGCTTTCTTT
CASSEQPQMNTEAFF
>TRBV11-2|NA|NA|TRBJ2-5
TGTGCCAGCAGCCCCCTAAGTAAGACCCAGTACTTC
CASSPLSKTQYF
>TRBV6-2/TRBV6-3|few|NA|TRBJ2-1
TGTGCCAGCAGTAAATATGAGGGGAGCTCCTACAATGAGCAGTTCTTC
CASSKYEGSSYNEQFF
>TRBV2|NA|NA|TRBJ1-5
TGTGCCAGCAGTGATTGGGAGGGACAGCCCCAGCATTTT
CASSDWEGQPQHF
>TRBV4-1|NA|NA|TRBJ1-3
TGCGCCAGCAGCCAAGGACTGCCTGGAAACACCATATATTTT
CASSQGLPGNTIYF
>TRBV19|NA|NA|TRBJ1-3
TGTGCCAGTAGTATAGGGTACACCGGTGGGGGAAACACCATATATTTT
CASSIGYTGGGNTIYF
>TRBV7-2|NA|NA|TRBJ1-1
TGTGCCAGCAGCTTAGTCTCTACTGAAGCTTTCTTT
CASSLVSTEAFF
>TRBV6-1|few|NA|TRBJ1-6
TGTGCCAGCAGTGAGTGGCAGGGAAATTCACCCCTCCACTTT
CASSEWQGNSPLHF
>TRBV12-3/TRBV12-4|NA|NA|TRBJ1-2
TGTGCCAGCAGTTTGAGGGGAGGGCGCGGCTACACCTTC
CASSLRGGRGYTF
>TRBV5-1|NA|TRBD1|TRBJ2-2
TGCGCCAGCAGCTTGGCCGGGACAGGGATCACCGGGGAGCTGTTTTTT
CASSLAGTGITGELFF
>TRBV18|NA|TRBD2|TRBJ2-3
TGTGCCAGCTCAAGAGCGGGGGGATTCACAGATACGCAGTATTTT
CASSRAGGFTDTQYF
>TRBV18|NA|TRBD2|TRBJ2-2
TGTGCCAGCTCACCGCAGCGGGGCACCGGGGAGCTGTTTTTT
CASSPQRGTGELFF
>TRBV19|NA|NA|TRBJ1-4
TGTGCCAGTAGCGTCCTCCCCGACGCCGGTAGGGAAAAACTGTTTTTT
CASSVLPDAGREKLFF
>TRBV6-5|NA|TRBD2|TRBJ2-7
TGTGCCAGCAGCCTTCTAGCGGGGGCCTCCTACGAGCAGTACTTC
CASSLLAGASYEQYF
>TRBV9|NA|TRBD2|TRBJ2-5
TGTGCCAGCAGCCCAAGCGGGGGGGCTTTTGAGACCCAGTACTTC
CASSPSGGAFETQYF
>TRBV6-5|NA|NA|TRBJ1-2
TGTGCCAGCAGGTCCGGGGGCTACACCTTC
CASRSGGYTF
>TRBV18|NA|NA|TRBJ2-7
TGTGCCAGCTCGCTGTTTAGCGGTCCCTACGAGCAGTACTTC
CASSLFSGPYEQYF
>TRBV4-1|NA|NA|TRBJ1-5
TGCGCCAGCAGCCAAGATGGCATCTACAATCAGCCCCAGCATTTT
CASSQDGIYNQPQHF
>TRBV6-4|NA|TRBD2|TRBJ2-3
TGTGCCAGCAGTGACTCGGGACTAGCAACAGATACGCAGTATTTT
CASSDSGLATDTQYF